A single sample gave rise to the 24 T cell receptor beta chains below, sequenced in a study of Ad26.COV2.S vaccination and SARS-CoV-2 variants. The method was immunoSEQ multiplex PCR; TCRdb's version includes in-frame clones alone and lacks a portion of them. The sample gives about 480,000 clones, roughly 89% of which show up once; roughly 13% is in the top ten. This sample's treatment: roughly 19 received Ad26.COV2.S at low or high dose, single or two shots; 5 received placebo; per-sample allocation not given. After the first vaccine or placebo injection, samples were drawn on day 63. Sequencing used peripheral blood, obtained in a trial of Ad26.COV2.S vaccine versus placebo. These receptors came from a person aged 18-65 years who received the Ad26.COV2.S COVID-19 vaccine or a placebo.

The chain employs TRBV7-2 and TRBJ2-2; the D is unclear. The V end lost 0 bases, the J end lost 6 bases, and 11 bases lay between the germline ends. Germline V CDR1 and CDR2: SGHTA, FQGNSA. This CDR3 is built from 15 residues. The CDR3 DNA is TGTGCCAGCAGCTTAGCGGCCAGTCGGTCCGGGGAGCTGTTTTTT. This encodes CASSLAASRSGELFF.

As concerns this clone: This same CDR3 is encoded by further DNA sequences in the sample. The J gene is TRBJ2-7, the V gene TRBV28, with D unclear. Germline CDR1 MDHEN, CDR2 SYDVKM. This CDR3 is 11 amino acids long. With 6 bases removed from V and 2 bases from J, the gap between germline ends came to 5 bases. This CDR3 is CASRAAYEQYF. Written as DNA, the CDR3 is TGTGCCAGCAGAGCAGCCTACGAGCAGTACTTC. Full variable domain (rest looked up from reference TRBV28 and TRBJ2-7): DVKVTQSSRYLVKRTGEKVFLECVQDMDHENMFWYRQDPGLGLRLIYFSYDVKMKEKGDIPEGYSVSREKKERFSLILESASTNQTSMYLCASRAAYEQYFGPGTRLTVT.

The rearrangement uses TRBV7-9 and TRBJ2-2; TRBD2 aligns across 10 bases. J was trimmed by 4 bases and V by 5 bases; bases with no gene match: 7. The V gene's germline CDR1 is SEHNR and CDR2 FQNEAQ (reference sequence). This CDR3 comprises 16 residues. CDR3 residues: CASSKSASGGTGELFF. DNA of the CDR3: TGTGCCAGCAGCAAGTCGGCTAGCGGGGGCACCGGGGAGCTGTTTTTT. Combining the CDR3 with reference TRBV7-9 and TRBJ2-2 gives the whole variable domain DTGVSQNPRHKITKRGQNVTFRCDPISEHNRLYWYRQTLGQGPEFLTYFQNEAQLEKSRLLSDRFSAERPKGSFSTLEIQRTEQGDSAMYLCASSKSASGGTGELFFGEGSRLTVL.

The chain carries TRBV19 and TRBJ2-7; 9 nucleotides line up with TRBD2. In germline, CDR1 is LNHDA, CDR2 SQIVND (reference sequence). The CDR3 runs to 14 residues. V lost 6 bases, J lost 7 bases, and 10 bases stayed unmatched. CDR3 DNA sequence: TGTGCCAGTAGCCCCTCCCTAGCGGGAAGGGAGCAGTACTTC. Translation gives CASSPSLAGREQYF.

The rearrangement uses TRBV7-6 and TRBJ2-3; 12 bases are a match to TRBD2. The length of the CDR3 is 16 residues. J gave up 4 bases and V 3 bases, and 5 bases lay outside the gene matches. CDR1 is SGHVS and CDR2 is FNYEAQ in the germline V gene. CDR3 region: CASSLTSGSLPDTQYF. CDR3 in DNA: TGTGCCAGCAGCTTGACTAGCGGGAGTCTGCCAGATACGCAGTATTTT.

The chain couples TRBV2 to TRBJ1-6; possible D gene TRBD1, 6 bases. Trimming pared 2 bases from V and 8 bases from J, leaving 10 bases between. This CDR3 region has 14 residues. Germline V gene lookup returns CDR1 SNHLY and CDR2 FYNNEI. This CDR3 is CASSEQGTDSPLHF. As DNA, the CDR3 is TGTGCCAGCAGTGAACAGGGGACGGATTCACCCCTCCACTTT.

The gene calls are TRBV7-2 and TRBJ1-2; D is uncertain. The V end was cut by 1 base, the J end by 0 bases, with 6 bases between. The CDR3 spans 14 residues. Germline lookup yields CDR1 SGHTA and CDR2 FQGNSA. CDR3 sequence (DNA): TGTGCCAGCAGCTTAGATCGGTCTAACTATGGCTACACCTTC. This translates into CASSLDRSNYGYTF.

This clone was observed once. For the CDR3, the DNA is TGTGCCAGCAGCCCCCCTGGCAGGGCGAACACTGAAGCTTTCTTT. Protein sequence: CASSPPGRANTEAFF. The V gene is TRBV7-2, the J gene TRBJ1-1; D may be TRBD1 (5 bases). The CDR3 is made up of 15 amino acids. The germline CDR1 and CDR2 sequences are SGHTA and FQGNSA. V was shortened by 5 bases and J by 1 base, with 14 bases between the two germline ends.

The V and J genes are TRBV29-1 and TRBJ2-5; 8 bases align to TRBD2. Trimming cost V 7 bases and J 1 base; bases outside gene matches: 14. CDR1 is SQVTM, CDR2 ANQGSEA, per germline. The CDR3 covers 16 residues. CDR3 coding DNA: TGCAGCGCCGCCTCCCAGGTAGCGGGAACCCAAGAGACCCAGTACTTC. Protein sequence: CSAASQVAGTQETQYF.

The CDR3, as DNA: TGTGCCAGCAGTCGTGAGGATACGCAGTATTTT. This gives the protein CASSREDTQYF. The chain has TRBV12-3 or TRBV12-4 and TRBJ2-3; no clear D gene. V dropped 5 bases and J dropped 6 bases, with 6 bases sitting between them. The CDR3 contains 11 residues.

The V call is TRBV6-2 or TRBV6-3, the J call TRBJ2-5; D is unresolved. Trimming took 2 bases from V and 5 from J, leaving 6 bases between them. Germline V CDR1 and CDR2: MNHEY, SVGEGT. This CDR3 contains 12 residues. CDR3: CASSYIRETQYF. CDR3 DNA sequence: TGTGCCAGCAGTTACATTAGGGAGACCCAGTACTTC.

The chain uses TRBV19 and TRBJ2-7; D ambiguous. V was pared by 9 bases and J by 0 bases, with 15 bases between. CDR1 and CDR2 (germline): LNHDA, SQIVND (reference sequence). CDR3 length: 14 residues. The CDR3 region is CASGASRSSYEQYF. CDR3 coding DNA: TGTGCCAGCGGAGCGTCAAGGTCCTCCTACGAGCAGTACTTC.

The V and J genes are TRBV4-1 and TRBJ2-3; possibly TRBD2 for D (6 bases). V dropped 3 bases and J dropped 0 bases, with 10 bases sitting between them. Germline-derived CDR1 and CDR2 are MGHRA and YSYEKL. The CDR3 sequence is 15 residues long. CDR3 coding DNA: TGCGCCAGCAGCCAGGGGAGGACTAGCACAGATACGCAGTATTTT. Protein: CASSQGRTSTDTQYF.

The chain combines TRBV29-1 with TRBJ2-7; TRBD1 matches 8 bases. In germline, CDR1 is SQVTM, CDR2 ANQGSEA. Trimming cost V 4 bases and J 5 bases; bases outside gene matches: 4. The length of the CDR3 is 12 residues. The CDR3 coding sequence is TGCAGCGTTGGACAGGGGCCGGACGAGCAGTACTTC. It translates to CSVGQGPDEQYF.

CDR3 sequence reads: CASSGAGASGRNEQFF. The CDR3, as DNA: TGCGCCAGCAGCGGGGCGGGGGCTAGCGGGAGGAATGAGCAGTTCTTC. The chain has TRBV5-1 and TRBJ2-1; 11 bases are shared with TRBD2. Germline CDR1 SGHRS, CDR2 YFSETQ. The ends lost 4 bases at V and 7 bases at J; junction bases unmatched: 10. This CDR3 spans 16 amino acids.

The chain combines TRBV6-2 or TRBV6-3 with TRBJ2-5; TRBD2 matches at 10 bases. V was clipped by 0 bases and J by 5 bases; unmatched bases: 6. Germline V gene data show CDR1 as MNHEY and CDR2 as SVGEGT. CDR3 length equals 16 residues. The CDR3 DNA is TGTGCCAGCAGTTACTCGAGGCTAGCGGGAGTGGAGACCCAGTACTTC. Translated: CASSYSRLAGVETQYF.

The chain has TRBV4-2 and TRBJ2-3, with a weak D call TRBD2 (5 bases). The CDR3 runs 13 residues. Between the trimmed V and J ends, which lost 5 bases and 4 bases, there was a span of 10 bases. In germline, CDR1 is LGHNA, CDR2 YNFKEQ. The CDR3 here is CASSGLRADTQYF. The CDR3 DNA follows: TGTGCCAGCAGCGGCTTGCGGGCAGATACGCAGTATTTT.

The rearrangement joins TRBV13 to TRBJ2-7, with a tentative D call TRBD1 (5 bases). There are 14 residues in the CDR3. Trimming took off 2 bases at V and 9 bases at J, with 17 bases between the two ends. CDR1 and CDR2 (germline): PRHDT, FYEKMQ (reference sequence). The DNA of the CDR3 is TGTGCCAGCAGCTTAATTGCCCAGGGCGTTAGGCAGTACTTC. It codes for CASSLIAQGVRQYF.

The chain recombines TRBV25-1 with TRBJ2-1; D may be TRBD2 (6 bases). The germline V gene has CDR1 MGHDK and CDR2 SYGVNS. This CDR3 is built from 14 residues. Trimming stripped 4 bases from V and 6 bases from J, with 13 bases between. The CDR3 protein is CASSGRGGFNEQFF. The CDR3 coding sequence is TGTGCCAGCAGTGGCCGTGGAGGGTTCAATGAGCAGTTCTTC.

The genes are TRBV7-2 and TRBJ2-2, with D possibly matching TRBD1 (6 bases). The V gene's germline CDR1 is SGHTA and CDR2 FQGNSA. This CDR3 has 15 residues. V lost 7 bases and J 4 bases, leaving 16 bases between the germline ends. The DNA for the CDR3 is TGTGCCAGCATCTCCCGACAGGCAAGCACCGGGGAGCTGTTTTTT. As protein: CASISRQASTGELFF.

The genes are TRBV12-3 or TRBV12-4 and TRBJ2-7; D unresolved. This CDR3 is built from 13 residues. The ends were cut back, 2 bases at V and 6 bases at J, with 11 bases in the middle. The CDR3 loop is CASSLISLAEQYF. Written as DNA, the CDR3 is TGTGCCAGCAGTTTAATATCCCTGGCCGAGCAGTACTTC.

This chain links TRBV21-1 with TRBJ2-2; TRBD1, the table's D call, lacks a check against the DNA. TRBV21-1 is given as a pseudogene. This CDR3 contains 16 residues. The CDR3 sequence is CASSKYVDSYTGELFF. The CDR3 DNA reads TGTGCCAGCAGCAAATATGTGGACAGTTACACCGGGGAGCTGTTTTTT.

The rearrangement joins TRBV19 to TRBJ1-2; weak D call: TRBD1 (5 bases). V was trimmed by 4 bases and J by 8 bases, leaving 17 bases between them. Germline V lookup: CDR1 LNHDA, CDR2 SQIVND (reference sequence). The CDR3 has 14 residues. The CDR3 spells CASSTIWGGTGYTF. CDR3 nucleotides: TGTGCCAGTAGTACAATTTGGGGGGGGACCGGCTACACCTTC.

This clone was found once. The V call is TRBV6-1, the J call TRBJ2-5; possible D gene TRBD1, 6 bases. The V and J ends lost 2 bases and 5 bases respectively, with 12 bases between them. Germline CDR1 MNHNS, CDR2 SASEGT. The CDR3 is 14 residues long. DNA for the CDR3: TGTGCCAGCAGTGAATTTTACAGGGCCGAGACCCAGTACTTC. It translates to CASSEFYRAETQYF.